This T cell receptor (beta chain) is drawn from a study of PD-L1 blockade in urothelial cancer. Study as a whole: Specimens of blood held a median count of roughly 130,000 T cells.

This CDR3 spans 12 amino acids. Trimming left V 10 bases short and J 7 bases short, with 14 bases between. Per the germline V gene, CDR1 is SGHVS and CDR2 is FQNEAQ. Clones were read by immunoSEQ multiplex PCR, and TCRdb kept only the in-frame ones, dropping some. The profile shows roughly 100,000 clones, approximately 82% of them singletons. Time point meaning: peripheral blood 6 weeks after treatment start. The receptor's source is a man between 65 and 85 years old with urothelial cancer. The starting material was PBMCs, obtained around atezolizumab (anti-PD-L1) treatment. The rearrangement links TRBV7-8 to TRBJ2-1; D might be TRBD2 (6 bases). CDR3 amino acids: CATRDFKNEQFF. As DNA, the CDR3 is TGTGCCACCCGGGACTTTAAGAATGAGCAGTTCTTC. The full variable domain, with the rest looked up from reference TRBV7-8 and TRBJ2-1, is GAGVSQSPRYKVAKRGQDVALRCDPISGHVSLFWYQQALGQGPEFLTYFQNEAQLDKSGLPSDRFFAERPEGSVSTLKIQRTQQEDSAVYLCATRDFKNEQFFGPGTRLTVL.